This T cell receptor beta chain emerged from a study of cytomegalovirus exposure and HLA in healthy donors. CDR3 length: 16 residues. V was clipped by 5 bases and J by 3 bases, with 20 bases between them. Germline CDR1 reads SGHTA; CDR2 reads FQGNSA. Study results and limitations: Rare TCR sequences predominated, though certain public TCRs were found in many donors.

This PCR relied on a set of 60 Vbeta primers and 13 Jbeta primers. The assay was immunoSEQ multiplex PCR, and TCRdb's table has in-frame clones only and misses some. The data show around 190,000 clones, around 77% seen once. Note on this clone: Antigen: not known.

The sequence derives from a man aged 55 to 70 in good health and CMV-seronegative. This chain joins TRBV7-2 and TRBJ2-7; D is perhaps TRBD2 (6 bases). The sequenced sample was PBMCs. The CDR3 protein is CASSLSPGDQGYEQYF. The CDR3 DNA reads as TGTGCCAGCAGCCTGAGCCCGGGAGACCAGGGCTACGAGCAGTACTTC. The full variable domain, completed using reference TRBV7-2 and TRBJ2-7, is GAGVSQSPSNKVTEKGKDVELRCDPISGHTALYWYRQSLGQGLEFLIYFQGNSAPDKSGLPSDRFSAERTGGSVSTLTIQRTQQEDSAVYLCASSLSPGDQGYEQYFGPGTRLTVT.